This T cell receptor beta chain stems from a study of blood T cell repertoires in COVID-19. Only in-frame clones appear in the TCRdb table, and some are missing; sequencing was by immunoSEQ multiplex PCR. The table has about 130,000 clones, around 86% seen once. The V segment lost 3 bases and the J segment 0 bases; nucleotides outside the gene matches: 4. The CDR3 has 16 amino acids. The germline V gene encodes CDR1 SGHTA and CDR2 FQGNSA. The sequenced sample was peripheral blood. This receptor was obtained from a man older than 75 with active or convalescent COVID-19. The genes are TRBV7-2 and TRBJ2-1; the match to TRBD2 covers 8 bases. The CDR3 here is CASSFRGGLSYNEQFF. The CDR3 nucleotides are TGTGCCAGCAGCTTCCGCGGGGGGCTCTCCTACAATGAGCAGTTCTTC.